This TCR beta chain comes out of a study of T cell changes during pregnancy in multiple sclerosis. Method: immunoSEQ multiplex PCR; TCRdb's copy keeps in-frame clones and lacks some. The sample records some 49,000 clones, 90% being singletons. This CDR3 contains 14 residues. The germline V gene encodes CDR1 SGDLS and CDR2 YYNGEE. After removal of 6 bases from V and 5 bases from J, the junction contained 6 bases not matched to a gene. The TCR comes from a female donor in good health, enrolled as a control in a pregnancy study. The chain combines TRBV9 with TRBJ2-1; 9 positions match TRBD2. Sequencing was performed on peripheral blood, taken after pregnancy. In DNA, the CDR3 is TGTGCCAGCAACCGCGGGGGGGCCCACAATGAGCAGTTCTTC. It yields the protein CASNRGGAHNEQFF.